This T cell receptor (beta chain) was obtained from a study of shared clonotypes between healthy human individuals. Study-level findings and limits: Genetic and exposure-history diversity was limited by the few donors.

With respect to this clone: What it binds is unknown.

Germline V gives CDR1 KGHSH, CDR2 LQKENI. The CDR3 spans 15 residues. Unmatched junction bases numbered 3, after V lost 5 bases and J lost 3 bases. Among the unsorted PBMC samples, replicate PCRs used roughly 0.3 ug DNA, approximately 30,000 T cell genomes. Repertoires were generated with immunoSEQ multiplex PCR, while TCRdb's copy carries only in-frame clones and drops some. Of fewer than 500,000 clones in the sample, roughly 79% were seen once. Healthy adults negative for HIV, lacking recent acute infections or vaccinations, served as donors. The sample was PBMCs. The clonotype originates from a woman between 35 and 50 years old in good health. Some clones in this sample may be carry-over from other donors' samples. The rearrangement links TRBV18 to TRBJ2-1; 11 bases fit TRBD2. CDR3 amino acids: CASSELAGDYNEQFF. The CDR3 nucleotides are TGTGCCAGCTCAGAACTAGCGGGAGACTACAATGAGCAGTTCTTC.